This T cell receptor beta chain was sequenced in a study of identical twins' blood T cells. Study conclusions and caveats: Twins shared about as many clonotypes as their cloneset sizes predicted.

Concerning this clonotype: Its antigen is unknown.

MiXCR, run by TCRdb on the 5' RACE reads, gives a single entry per CDR3 protein. The data contain 300,000 to 400,000 distinct CDR3 sequences, roughly 30% of them singletons. The TCR was taken from a woman between 18 and 50 years old in good health. The sample was PBMCs.

CDR3 region: CSARDVKLYTF. In DNA, the CDR3 is TGCAGTGCTAGAGATGTGAAGCTCTACACCTTC. The V gene is TRBV20-1, the J gene TRBJ1-2; D uncertain. Germline V gives CDR1 DFQATT, CDR2 SNEGSKA (reference sequence). CDR3 length: 11 residues. Trimming pared 0 bases from V and 10 bases from J, leaving 9 bases between.